The present entry profiles one T cell receptor beta chain with its context. The target antigen is unknown. Time point: sample taken at primary tumor resection. Sequencing was performed on whole RNA extracted from tumor and nontumor lung tissue, or from frozen PBMC, and the material was left unsorted. One entry per CDR3 protein, called by TCRdb with MiXCR from the 5' RACE reads. The sample lists about 20,000 distinct CDR3 sequences; about 19% were seen once. V was clipped by 3 bases and J by 14 bases; unmatched bases: 12. Germline V gene lookup returns CDR1 LGHDT and CDR2 YNNKEL (reference sequence). The CDR3 has 14 residues. The source of the sample is a study of spatial heterogeneity in lung cancer. Study findings and constraints: Compared with follow-up, resection was when ubiquitous expanded tumor TCRs appeared in blood more.

This clonotype originated in a male donor with early-stage non-small cell lung cancer. This chain connects TRBV3-1 to TRBJ2-3, with 9 bases lining up with TRBD1. The material sequenced was PBMCs, taken at surgery. The DNA of the CDR3 is TGTGCCAGCAGCCAGGCCGGGACAGGGCTATGGTGGTATTTT. Amino acid sequence: CASSQAGTGLWWYF.